This TCR beta chain is from a study of cytomegalovirus exposure and HLA in healthy donors. As concerns this clone: The antigen is unknown.

With 4 bases clipped from V and 6 bases from J, the junction kept 8 bases outside the gene matches. Per the germline V gene, CDR1 is GTSNPN and CDR2 is SVGIG (reference sequence). The CDR3 extends over 14 amino acids. Study-level results: Reportedly, cytomegalovirus status was diagnosed with high sensitivity and specificity.

The PCR made use of 60 Vbeta and 13 Jbeta primers. The table came from immunoSEQ multiplex PCR; TCRdb's copy has only in-frame clones and leaves some out. Altogether 120,000 to 150,000 clones are present, around 77% being singletons, with the ten largest covering roughly 4.9%. Sample: PBMCs. The TCR was taken from a woman aged 45 to 65 in good health and CMV-seronegative. J is TRBJ1-4 and V is TRBV30; 7 bases line up with TRBD1. Written as DNA, the CDR3 is TGTGCCTGGATAGCGGGAGGGGGCGATGAAAAACTGTTTTTT. Translating gives CAWIAGGGDEKLFF.